Sequencing of this TCR beta chain was carried out in a study of control samples from healthy donors and cancer patients. CDR3 length equals 14 residues. The V end lost 6 bases, the J end lost 4 bases, and 13 bases lay between the germline ends. The germline gives CDR1 WNHNN, CDR2 SYGVQD (reference sequence). Measured with immunoSEQ multiplex PCR; TCRdb has only the in-frame clones, and not every one. The table has more than 110,000 clones, about 85% seen once. The TCR comes from a woman in her twenties or thirties in good health. Sequenced sample: blood. The rearrangement joins TRBV10-1 to TRBJ2-1; D is undetermined. Written as DNA, the CDR3 is TGCGCCAGCAGGGCCAGAACAGTTTACAATGAGCAGTTCTTC. Amino acids: CASRARTVYNEQFF.